The 5 T cell receptor beta chains reported below all come from one sample, sequenced in a study of HIV-infected children after antiretroviral therapy interruption. The treatment was: PENTA 11 planned treatment interruption arm or continuous ART arm. Unique molecular identifiers were included in an RNA-based 3' RACE TCR library. TCRdb called the 3' RACE reads again in MiXCR, with one record for every CDR3 protein. The sample has about 89,000 distinct CDR3 sequences, roughly 6.4% seen once. Sequenced here: CD45RA+ CD4+ T cells from PBMCs, pooled from several time points, sampled from a donor given antiretroviral therapy, either interrupted or continuous. Specified subset: naive CD4+ CD45RA+ CD45RO- T cells. The receptors here all came from a pool of human donors with HIV.

This clonotype was found many times. V usage is TRBV6-6 and J usage is TRBJ1-2; 9 positions agree with TRBD1. This CDR3 has 13 amino acids. Germline CDR1 reads MNHNY; CDR2 reads SVGAGI (reference sequence). V trimming: 5 bases; J trimming: 8 bases; junction bases outside the gene matches: 6. This chain's CDR3 is CASSIQGADGYTF. The CDR3 bases are TGTGCCAGCAGTATACAGGGGGCGGACGGCTACACCTTC.

This clonotype was picked up a small number of times. The V call is TRBV5-1, the J call TRBJ2-5, with 8 bases lining up with TRBD2. This CDR3 has 14 amino acids. The germline CDR1 and CDR2 sequences are SGHRS and YFSETQ. The trim removed 4 bases at V and 5 bases at J, leaving 7 bases unmatched. The CDR3 sequence: CASSNPTGGETQYF. The CDR3 DNA follows: TGCGCCAGCAGCAACCCGACGGGGGGGGAGACCCAGTACTTC. The variable domain in full, completed from reference TRBV5-1 and TRBJ2-5, reads KAGVTQTPRYLIKTRGQQVTLSCSPISGHRSVSWYQQTPGQGLQFLFEYFSETQRNKGNFPGRFSGRQFSNSRSEMNVSTLELGDSALYLCASSNPTGGETQYFGPGTRLLVL.

V gene TRBV12-3 or TRBV12-4 combines with J gene TRBJ2-7; perhaps TRBD1 as D (6 bases). The V and J ends lost 1 base and 3 bases respectively, with 13 bases between them. This CDR3 spans 15 amino acids. CDR3 residues: CASSLGGRDDYEQYF. The CDR3 DNA reads as TGTGCCAGCAGTTTAGGGGGGCGCGACGACTACGAGCAGTACTTC.

This clonotype was detected many times. The rearrangement links TRBV5-1 to TRBJ1-2; the D is unclear. The V end lost 0 bases, the J end lost 1 base, and 7 bases lay between the germline ends. Germline CDR1 is SGHRS and CDR2 is YFSETQ. This CDR3 comprises 14 residues. The CDR3 is CASSLGGDNYGYTF. In DNA, the CDR3 is TGCGCCAGCAGCTTGGGCGGAGATAACTATGGCTACACCTTC.

This clonotype has a count of ten or more. This rearrangement joins TRBV12-3 or TRBV12-4 to TRBJ2-2; 9 positions match TRBD2. This CDR3 comprises 13 residues. The CDR3 nucleotides are TGTGCTTCTGCGGGGGGGGCTGACGGGGAGCTGTTTTTT. Translation: CASAGGADGELFF.